Listed below are T cell receptor beta chains from one sample, sequenced in a study of CD8 T cells in ankylosing spondylitis. TCRdb re-analysed the 5' RACE reads in MiXCR, keeping a single row per CDR3 protein. This table has more than 300,000 distinct CDR3 sequences, around a tenth appearing once. The sequencing sample was made of blood, either unsorted or a sorted T cell fraction (not recorded which). The source is a female donor with ankylosing spondylitis or in good health (not recorded which). Both conserved end residues are part of each CDR3. Each record gives: clone size, V gene, D gene, CDR3 length, J gene, CDR3 DNA, CDR3 protein. D genes are given only for firm matches. Size values are once, few and many counts, or a class for expanded clones, and some rows have none.

>many|TRBV12-3/TRBV12-4|TRBD2|15|TRBJ2-3
TGTGCCAGCAGTTTAGACGGGAGGGGCACAGATACGCAGTATTTT
CASSLDGRGTDTQYF
>many|TRBV20-1|NA|15|TRBJ2-1
TGCAGTGCTAGAGAATCCAGCCTTTCCTACAATGAGCAGTTCTTC
CSARESSLSYNEQFF
>NA|TRBV27|NA|11|TRBJ2-1
TGTGCCAGCAGATTGGGTGATGAGCAGTTCTTC
CASRLGDEQFF
>few|TRBV4-2|TRBD2|16|TRBJ2-3
TGCGCCAGCAGCCAAGTCCTAGCGGCAGGCACAGATACGCAGTATTTT
CASSQVLAAGTDTQYF
>many|TRBV12-3/TRBV12-4|NA|16|TRBJ1-6
TGTGCCAGCAGTTTGGGACGTAGCGGCGATAATTCACCCCTCCACTTT
CASSLGRSGDNSPLHF
>NA|TRBV12-3/TRBV12-4|TRBD1|13|TRBJ2-7
TGTGCCAGCAGTTTAGGGACAGGGGGCGAGCAGTACTTC
CASSLGTGGEQYF
>many|TRBV12-3/TRBV12-4|TRBD1|13|TRBJ1-2
TGTGCCAGCACGGACAGGGGGCCCTATGGCTACACCTTC
CASTDRGPYGYTF
>many|TRBV6-1|NA|16|TRBJ2-5
TGTGCCAGCAGTGAAGGTGTCCGGCAATTGGGGGAGACCCAGTACTTC
CASSEGVRQLGETQYF
>NA|TRBV5-5|NA|13|TRBJ2-7
TGTGCCAGCAGCTTGGCCCCAGCTGAAAAGGGGTACTTC
CASSLAPAEKGYF
>NA|TRBV12-3/TRBV12-4|NA|15|TRBJ2-5
TGTGCCAGCAGTTTTCGAGGCGGGCTGGGAGAGACCCAGTACTTC
CASSFRGGLGETQYF
>many|TRBV12-3/TRBV12-4|NA|15|TRBJ2-5
TGTGCCAGCCAACAGGGTCTGGAAATCCAAGAGACCCAGTACTTC
CASQQGLEIQETQYF
>many|TRBV20-1|TRBD1|13|TRBJ1-6
TGCAGTGCTATAACAGGGGGCAGGTCACCCCTCCACTTT
CSAITGGRSPLHF
>few|TRBV6-2/TRBV6-3|NA|15|TRBJ2-7
TGTGCCAGCAGTTACTTCGGCAGGGAATCCTACGAGCAGTACTTC
CASSYFGRESYEQYF
>many|TRBV6-2/TRBV6-3|NA|14|TRBJ2-5
TGTGCCAGCAGAAAGAGCCAGAAACAAGAGACCCAGTACTTC
CASRKSQKQETQYF
>NA|TRBV5-6|TRBD2|16|TRBJ2-3
TGTGCCAGCAGCTTCGGGACTAGCGGTAGCACAGATACGCAGTATTTT
CASSFGTSGSTDTQYF
>many|TRBV4-1|NA|14|TRBJ1-1
TGCGCCAGCAGCCAAGTGGGGGGCAGCACTGAAGCTTTCTTT
CASSQVGGSTEAFF
>many|TRBV20-1|NA|12|TRBJ1-4
TGCAGTGCTCCGGGACAAAATGAAAAACTGTTTTTT
CSAPGQNEKLFF
>NA|TRBV7-9|NA|14|TRBJ2-1
TGTGCCAGCAGCTTAAGTACAGAATACAATGAGCAGTTCTTC
CASSLSTEYNEQFF
>many|TRBV27|TRBD2|18|TRBJ2-3
TGTGCCAGCAGTTCCCGTCTGGGGCTAGCGGGGGACCAAGATACGCAGTATTTT
CASSSRLGLAGDQDTQYF
>many|TRBV20-1|NA|12|TRBJ2-2
TGCAGTGCCCCAGCCCAGGCCGGGGAGCTGTTTTTT
CSAPAQAGELFF
>NA|TRBV5-1|NA|13|TRBJ1-5
TGCGCCAGCAGCTTGGGGGCCGGGTCGCCCCAGCATTTT
CASSLGAGSPQHF
>few|TRBV5-5|NA|15|TRBJ2-2
TGTGCCAGCAGCTGGGGACAAATGAACACCGGGGAGCTGTTTTTT
CASSWGQMNTGELFF
>NA|TRBV27|TRBD1|17|TRBJ2-2
TGTGCCAGCAGTTCGGGACAGGGGGCGCGAAACACCGGGGAGCTGTTTTTT
CASSSGQGARNTGELFF
>NA|TRBV20-1|TRBD2|14|TRBJ2-7
TGCAGTGCTAGCATAGTAGCGGGAGTCGGCGAGCAGTACTTC
CSASIVAGVGEQYF
>few|TRBV18|TRBD1|15|TRBJ1-2
TGTGCCAGCTCACCACCTAGGACAGGCCCCTATGGCTACACCTTC
CASSPPRTGPYGYTF
>many|TRBV20-1|TRBD2|13|TRBJ2-7
TGCAGTGCAATGACTAGCGGGTCCTACGAGCAGTACTTC
CSAMTSGSYEQYF
>NA|TRBV5-1|NA|15|TRBJ2-7
TGCGCCAGCAGCCTGGAGGGGGACACTTCCTACGAGCAGTACTTC
CASSLEGDTSYEQYF
>many|TRBV7-2|NA|13|TRBJ2-5
TGTGCCAGCAGCATTCGGTACCAAGAGACCCAGTACTTC
CASSIRYQETQYF
>once|TRBV18|NA|14|TRBJ1-1
TGTGCCAGCTCACCACGGTGGGACAACACTGAAGCTTTCTTT
CASSPRWDNTEAFF
>many|TRBV7-8|NA|13|TRBJ2-7
TGTGCCAGCACCTTAAGCCCGGGCTACGAGCAGTACTTC
CASTLSPGYEQYF
>many|TRBV4-1|NA|15|TRBJ1-5
TGCGCCAGCAGCCAAGAAAACCGAGGGTATCAGCCCCAGCATTTT
CASSQENRGYQPQHF
>many|TRBV7-9|TRBD2|17|TRBJ2-1
TGTGCCAGCAGCTTAGCTAGCGGGGGGACCTTCTACAATGAGCAGTTCTTC
CASSLASGGTFYNEQFF
>few|TRBV12-3/TRBV12-4|NA|15|TRBJ1-2
TGTGCCAGCAGTCCTCAACAGGCTCGAGACTATGGCTACACCTTC
CASSPQQARDYGYTF
>many|TRBV12-3/TRBV12-4|NA|11|TRBJ2-5
TGTGCCAGCAGTTCTATGTTCGCCCAGTACTTC
CASSSMFAQYF
>many|TRBV7-6|TRBD1|14|TRBJ1-4
TGTGCCAGCAGCTTCGGGACAGGGCCCGAAAAACTGTTTTTT
CASSFGTGPEKLFF
>NA|TRBV6-1|TRBD1|14|TRBJ1-1
TGTGCCAGCAGACTAGGGACAGAGAACACTGAAGCTTTCTTT
CASRLGTENTEAFF
>once|TRBV5-1|TRBD1|17|TRBJ2-6
TGCACCAGCAGCTCGACAGGGGGCGCGACTGGGGCCAACGTCCTGACTTTC
CTSSSTGGATGANVLTF
>many|TRBV20-1|TRBD2|16|TRBJ2-5
TGCAGTGCACAGGTTCGGTTGACTAGCGGAAAAGAGACCCAGTACTTC
CSAQVRLTSGKETQYF
>NA|TRBV12-3/TRBV12-4|NA|14|TRBJ2-1
TGTGCCAGCAGTTTAGGACCACAACAGGGTGAGCAGTTCTTC
CASSLGPQQGEQFF
>many|TRBV9|NA|14|TRBJ2-3
TGTGCCAGCAGCCCTGGGTGGCGACCAGATACGCAGTATTTT
CASSPGWRPDTQYF
>many|TRBV7-2|NA|16|TRBJ2-1
TGTGCCAGCAGGGGAATGGGGCCTCGCTCCTACAATGAGCAGTTCTTC
CASRGMGPRSYNEQFF
>many|TRBV20-1|TRBD2|14|TRBJ2-5
TGCAGTGCTAGGGGAGCGGGAACTAAAGAGACCCAGTACTTC
CSARGAGTKETQYF